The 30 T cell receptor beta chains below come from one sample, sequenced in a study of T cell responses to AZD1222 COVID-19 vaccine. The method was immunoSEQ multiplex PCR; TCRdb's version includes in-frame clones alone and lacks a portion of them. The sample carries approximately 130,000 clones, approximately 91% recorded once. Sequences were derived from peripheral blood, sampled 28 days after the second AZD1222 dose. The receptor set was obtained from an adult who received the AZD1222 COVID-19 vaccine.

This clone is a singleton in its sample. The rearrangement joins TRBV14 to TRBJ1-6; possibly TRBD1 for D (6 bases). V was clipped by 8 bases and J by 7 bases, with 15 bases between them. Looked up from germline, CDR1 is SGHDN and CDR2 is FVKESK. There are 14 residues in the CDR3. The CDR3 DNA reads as TGTGCCAGCTCCGGGACATGGAGGAATTCACCCCTCCACTTT. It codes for CASSGTWRNSPLHF.

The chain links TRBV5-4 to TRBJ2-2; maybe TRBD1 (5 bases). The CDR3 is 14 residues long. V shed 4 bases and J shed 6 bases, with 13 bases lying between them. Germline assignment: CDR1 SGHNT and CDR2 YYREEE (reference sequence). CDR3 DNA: TGTGCCAGCAGCCCCGACAGTGGGGCCGGGGAGCTGTTTTTT. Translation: CASSPDSGAGELFF.

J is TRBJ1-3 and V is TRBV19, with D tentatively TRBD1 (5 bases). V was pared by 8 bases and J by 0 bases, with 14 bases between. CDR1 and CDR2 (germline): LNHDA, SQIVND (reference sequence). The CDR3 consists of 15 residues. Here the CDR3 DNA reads TGTGCCAGTCTCGGGACTGACCTCTCTGGAAACACCATATATTTT. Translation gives CASLGTDLSGNTIYF.

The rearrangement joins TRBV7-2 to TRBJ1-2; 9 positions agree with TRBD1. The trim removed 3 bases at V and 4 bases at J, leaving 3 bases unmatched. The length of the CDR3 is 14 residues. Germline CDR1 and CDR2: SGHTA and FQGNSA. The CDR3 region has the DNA TGTGCCAGCAGCTTTGAGACAGGGGGCTATGGCTACACCTTC. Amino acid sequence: CASSFETGGYGYTF. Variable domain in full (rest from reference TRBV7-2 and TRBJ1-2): GAGVSQSPSNKVTEKGKDVELRCDPISGHTALYWYRQSLGQGLEFLIYFQGNSAPDKSGLPSDRFSAERTGGSVSTLTIQRTQQEDSAVYLCASSFETGGYGYTFGSGTRLTVV.

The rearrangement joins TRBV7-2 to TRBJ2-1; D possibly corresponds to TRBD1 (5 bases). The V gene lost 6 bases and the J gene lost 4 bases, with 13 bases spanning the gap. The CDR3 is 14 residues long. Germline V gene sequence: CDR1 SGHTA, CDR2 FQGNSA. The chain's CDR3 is CASRPQGGYNEQFF. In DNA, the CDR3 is TGTGCCAGCAGGCCCCAGGGCGGATACAATGAGCAGTTCTTC.

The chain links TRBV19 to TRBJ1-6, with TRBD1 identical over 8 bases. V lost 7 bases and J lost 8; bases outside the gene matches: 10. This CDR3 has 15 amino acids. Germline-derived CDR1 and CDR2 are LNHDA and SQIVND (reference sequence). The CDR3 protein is CASTKTGVSYSPLHF. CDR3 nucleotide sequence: TGTGCCAGTACCAAGACAGGGGTTTCGTATTCACCCCTCCACTTT.

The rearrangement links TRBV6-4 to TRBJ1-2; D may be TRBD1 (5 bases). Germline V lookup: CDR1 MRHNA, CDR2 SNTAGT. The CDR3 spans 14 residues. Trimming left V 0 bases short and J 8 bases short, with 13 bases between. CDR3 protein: CASSDSAGSGGYTF. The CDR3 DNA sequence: TGTGCCAGCAGTGACTCTGCAGGGTCGGGGGGCTACACCTTC.

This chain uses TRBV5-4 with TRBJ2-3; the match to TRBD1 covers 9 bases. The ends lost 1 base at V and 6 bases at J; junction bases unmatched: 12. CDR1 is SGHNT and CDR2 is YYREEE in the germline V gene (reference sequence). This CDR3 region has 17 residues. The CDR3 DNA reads TGTGCCAGCAGCTTGTCGGGGTGGGGGACAGGGAGTGATACGCAGTATTTT. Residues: CASSLSGWGTGSDTQYF.

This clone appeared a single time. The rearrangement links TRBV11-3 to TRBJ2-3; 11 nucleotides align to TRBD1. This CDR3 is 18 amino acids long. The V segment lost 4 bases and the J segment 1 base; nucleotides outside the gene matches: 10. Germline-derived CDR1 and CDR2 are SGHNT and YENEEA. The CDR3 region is CASSSPKGQGAGTDTQYF. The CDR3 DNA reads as TGTGCCAGCAGCTCCCCCAAAGGACAGGGGGCTGGCACAGATACGCAGTATTTT.

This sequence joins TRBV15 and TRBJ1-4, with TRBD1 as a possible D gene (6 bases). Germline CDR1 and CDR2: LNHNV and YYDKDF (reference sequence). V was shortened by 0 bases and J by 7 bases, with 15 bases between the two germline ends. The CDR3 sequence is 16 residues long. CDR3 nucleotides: TGTGCCACCAGCAGAGAGGGGGTACGGGGGCGTGAAAAACTGTTTTTT. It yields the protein CATSREGVRGREKLFF.

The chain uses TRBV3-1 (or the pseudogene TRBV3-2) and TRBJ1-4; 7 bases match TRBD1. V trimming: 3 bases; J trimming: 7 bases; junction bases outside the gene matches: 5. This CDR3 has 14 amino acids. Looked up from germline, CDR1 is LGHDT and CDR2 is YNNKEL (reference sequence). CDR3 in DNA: TGTGCCAGCAGCCACGACAGGGCTACTGAAAAACTGTTTTTT. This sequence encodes CASSHDRATEKLFF.

CDR3 in amino acids: CSVSLQGSGIGYEQYF. The CDR3 DNA reads as TGCAGCGTTTCCTTACAGGGGAGCGGGATAGGATACGAGCAGTACTTC. The V gene is TRBV29-1, the J gene TRBJ2-7; D is possibly TRBD1 or TRBD2 (7 bases each). This CDR3 spans 16 amino acids. Germline V gene lookup returns CDR1 SQVTM and CDR2 ANQGSEA. Trimming shortened V by 5 bases and J by 4 bases, and 24 bases separated the two germline ends.

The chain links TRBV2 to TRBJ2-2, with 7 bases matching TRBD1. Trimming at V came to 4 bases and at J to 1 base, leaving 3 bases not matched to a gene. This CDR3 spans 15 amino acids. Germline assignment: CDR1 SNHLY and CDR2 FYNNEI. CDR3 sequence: CASSVGQWNTGELFF. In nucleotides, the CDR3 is TGTGCCAGCAGTGTGGGACAGTGGAACACCGGGGAGCTGTTTTTT.

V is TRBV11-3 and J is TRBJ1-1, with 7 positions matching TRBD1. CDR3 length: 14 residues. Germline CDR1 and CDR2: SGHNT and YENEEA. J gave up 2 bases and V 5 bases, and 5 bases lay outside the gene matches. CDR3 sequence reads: CASSPHRGNTEAFF. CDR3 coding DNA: TGTGCCAGCAGCCCGCACAGGGGAAACACTGAAGCTTTCTTT.

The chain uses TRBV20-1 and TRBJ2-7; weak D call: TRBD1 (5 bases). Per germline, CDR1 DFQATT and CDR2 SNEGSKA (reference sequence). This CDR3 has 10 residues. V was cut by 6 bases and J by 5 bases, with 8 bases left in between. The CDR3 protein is CSAGVDEQYF. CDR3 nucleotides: TGCAGTGCAGGGGTGGACGAGCAGTACTTC.

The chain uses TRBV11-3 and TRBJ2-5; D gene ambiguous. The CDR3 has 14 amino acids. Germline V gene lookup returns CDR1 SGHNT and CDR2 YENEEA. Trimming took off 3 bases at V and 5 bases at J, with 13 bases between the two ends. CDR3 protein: CASSLPSSVETQYF. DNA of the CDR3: TGTGCCAGCAGCTTGCCCTCCTCCGTGGAGACCCAGTACTTC.

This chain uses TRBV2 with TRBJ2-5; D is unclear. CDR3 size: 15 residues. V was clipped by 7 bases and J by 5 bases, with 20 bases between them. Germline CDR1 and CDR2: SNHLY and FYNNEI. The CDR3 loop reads CASIPGSTAGETQYF. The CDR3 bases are TGTGCCAGCATCCCCGGTAGCACAGCTGGGGAGACCCAGTACTTC. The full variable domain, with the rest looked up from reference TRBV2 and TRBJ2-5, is EPEVTQTPSHQVTQMGQEVILRCVPISNHLYFYWYRQILGQKVEFLVSFYNNEISEKSEIFDDQFSVERPDGSNFTLKIRSTKLEDSAMYFCASIPGSTAGETQYFGPGTRLLVL.

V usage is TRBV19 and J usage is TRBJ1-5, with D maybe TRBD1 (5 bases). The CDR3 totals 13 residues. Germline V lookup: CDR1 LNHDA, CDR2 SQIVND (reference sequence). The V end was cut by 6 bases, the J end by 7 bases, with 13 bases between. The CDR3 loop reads CASSLEGVQPQHF. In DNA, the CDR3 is TGTGCCAGTAGCCTGGAAGGGGTGCAGCCCCAGCATTTT.

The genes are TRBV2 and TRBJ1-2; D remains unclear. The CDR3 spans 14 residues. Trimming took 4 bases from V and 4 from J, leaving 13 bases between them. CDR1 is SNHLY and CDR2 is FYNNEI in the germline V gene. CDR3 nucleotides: TGTGCCAGCAGTGCGGACGGGTTGTCCTATGGCTACACCTTC. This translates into CASSADGLSYGYTF.

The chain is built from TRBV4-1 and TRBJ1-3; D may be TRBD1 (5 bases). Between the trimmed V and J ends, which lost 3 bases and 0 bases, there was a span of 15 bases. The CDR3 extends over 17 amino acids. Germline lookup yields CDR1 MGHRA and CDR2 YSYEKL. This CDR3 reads CASSHVGGEGSGNTIYF. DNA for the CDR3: TGCGCCAGCAGCCACGTGGGGGGAGAGGGCTCTGGAAACACCATATATTTT.

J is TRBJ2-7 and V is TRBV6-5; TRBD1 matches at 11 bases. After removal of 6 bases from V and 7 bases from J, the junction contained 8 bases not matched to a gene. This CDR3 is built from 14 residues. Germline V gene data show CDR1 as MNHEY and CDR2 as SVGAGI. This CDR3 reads CASSSGTGGREQYF. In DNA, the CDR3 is TGTGCCAGCAGCAGCGGGACAGGGGGTCGGGAGCAGTACTTC.

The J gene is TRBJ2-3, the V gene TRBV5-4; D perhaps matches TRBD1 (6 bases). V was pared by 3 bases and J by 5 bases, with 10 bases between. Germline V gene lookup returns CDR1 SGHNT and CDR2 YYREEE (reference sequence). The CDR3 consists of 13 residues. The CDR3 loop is CASSSGQLDTQYF. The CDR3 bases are TGTGCCAGCAGCTCCGGACAGTTAGATACGCAGTATTTT.

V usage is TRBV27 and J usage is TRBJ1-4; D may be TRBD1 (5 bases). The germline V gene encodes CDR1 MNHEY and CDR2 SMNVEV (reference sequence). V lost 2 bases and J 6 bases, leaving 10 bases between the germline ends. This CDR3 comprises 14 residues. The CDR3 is CASSLRDGDEKLFF. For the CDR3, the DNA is TGTGCCAGCAGTTTAAGGGACGGTGATGAAAAACTGTTTTTT.

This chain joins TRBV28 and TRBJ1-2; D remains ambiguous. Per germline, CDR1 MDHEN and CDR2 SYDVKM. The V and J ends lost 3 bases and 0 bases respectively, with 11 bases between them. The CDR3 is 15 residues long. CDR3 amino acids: CASSFWQRANYGYTF. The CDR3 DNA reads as TGTGCCAGCAGTTTCTGGCAGCGAGCTAACTATGGCTACACCTTC.

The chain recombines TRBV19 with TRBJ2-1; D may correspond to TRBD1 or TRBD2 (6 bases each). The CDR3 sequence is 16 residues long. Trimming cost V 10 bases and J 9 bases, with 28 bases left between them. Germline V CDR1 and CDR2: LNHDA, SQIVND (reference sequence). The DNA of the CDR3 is TGTGCCACCCACCAACGGGGGCACGCAAGATCCACTGAGCAGTTCTTC. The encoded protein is CATHQRGHARSTEQFF.

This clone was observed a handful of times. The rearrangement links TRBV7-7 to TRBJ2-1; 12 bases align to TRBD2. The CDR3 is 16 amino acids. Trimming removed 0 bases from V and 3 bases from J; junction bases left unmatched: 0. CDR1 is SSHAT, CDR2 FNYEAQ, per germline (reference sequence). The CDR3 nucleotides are TGTGCCAGCAGCTTAGCGGGACTAGCGGGCTACAATGAGCAGTTCTTC. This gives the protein CASSLAGLAGYNEQFF.

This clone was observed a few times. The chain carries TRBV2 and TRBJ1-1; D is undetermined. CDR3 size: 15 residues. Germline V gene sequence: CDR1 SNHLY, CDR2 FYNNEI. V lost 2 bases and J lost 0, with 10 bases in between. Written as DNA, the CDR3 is TGTGCCAGCAGTGAACGTCGGACGGTGAACACTGAAGCTTTCTTT. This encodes CASSERRTVNTEAFF.

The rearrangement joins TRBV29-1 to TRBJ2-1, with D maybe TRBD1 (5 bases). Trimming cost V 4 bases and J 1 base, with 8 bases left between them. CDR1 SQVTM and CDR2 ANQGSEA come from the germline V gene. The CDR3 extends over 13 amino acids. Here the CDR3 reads CSVVRGSYNEQFF. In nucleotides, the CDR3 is TGCAGCGTTGTTAGGGGTTCCTACAATGAGCAGTTCTTC.

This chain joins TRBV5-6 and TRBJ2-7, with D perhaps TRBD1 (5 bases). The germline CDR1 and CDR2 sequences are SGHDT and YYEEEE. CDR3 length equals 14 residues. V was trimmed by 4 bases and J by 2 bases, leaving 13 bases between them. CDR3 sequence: CASSLAGITYEQYF. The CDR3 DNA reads TGTGCCAGCAGCCTGGCAGGGATTACCTACGAGCAGTACTTC.

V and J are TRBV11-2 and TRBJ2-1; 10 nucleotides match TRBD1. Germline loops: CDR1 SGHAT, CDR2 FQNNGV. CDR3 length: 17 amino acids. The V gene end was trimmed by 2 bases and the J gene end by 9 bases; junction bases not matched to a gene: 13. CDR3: CASSLRSRDRGLGEQFF. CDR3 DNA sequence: TGTGCCAGCAGCTTAAGGAGTCGGGACAGGGGTCTAGGTGAGCAGTTCTTC.